This is a list of T cell receptor beta chains from one sample in a study of T cells in Graves' hyperthyroidism and ophthalmopathy. TCRdb analysed the multiplex PCR reads with MiXCR anew, one entry per CDR3 protein. The sample lists under 400,000 distinct CDR3 sequences; approximately 14% were seen once. Sequenced sample: blood. Receptors originate from an older woman with Graves' hyperthyroidism. Both conserved end residues are part of each CDR3.

length	V	CDR3
15	TRBV5-1	CASRHTSGRDNEQFF
14	TRBV30	CATEHRGAFYEQYF
13	TRBV15	CATSARFSYGYTF
14	TRBV7-9	CASSSEVGKETQYF
17	TRBV6-1	CASTESLFRGRNSPLHF
14	TRBV5-1	CASSPGTVDQPQHF
11	TRBV28	CASYRAREQYF
16	TRBV18	CASSPGTGARNQPQHF
17	TRBV11-2	CASSLDLFGHSNTEAFF
13	TRBV7-2	CASSLEEYSEQYF
13	TRBV20-1	CSASGRMNTEAFF
17	TRBV5-1	CASSSPPQGPSSYEQYF
16	TRBV27	CASTPWGGRSDDTQYF
16	TRBV3-1	CASSQGGAGAQETQYF
16	TRBV3-1	CASSLRLAELTGTQYF
13	TRBV6-1	CASSEAEYNEQFF
17	TRBV5-5	CASSLYMGLNSGNTIYF
15	TRBV5-5	CASSLVRDLNTEAFF
12	TRBV2	CASEGYNSPLHF
13	TRBV20-1	CSARWMNTGELFF
12	TRBV7-9	CASSTRTYEQYF
17	TRBV12-3/TRBV12-4	CASSLPRWGLAGETQYF
16	TRBV28	CASTHRPSGSYNEQFF
14	TRBV7-9	CASSEAGSTGELFF
15	TRBV10-2	CASSESGRLNEKLFF
15	TRBV12-3/TRBV12-4	CASSQVGLAHHEQYF
16	TRBV6-5	CASSYSGLAFNNEQFF
16	TRBV18	CASSPSGRAGTDTQYF
19	TRBV11-2	CASSLRFDGDRANTGELFF
13	TRBV11-2	CASSLAGFYEQYF
15	TRBV6-2/TRBV6-3	CASSYGPEAGNTIYF
16	TRBV14	CASSPPRTGPQETQYF
13	TRBV11-2	CASSFAITHEQYF
14	TRBV11-2	CASSYRDSGYEQYF
18	TRBV5-4	CASSRGGGLAGDRDEQFF
15	TRBV5-8	CASSGTGGAGTEAFF
16	TRBV3-1	CASSPGKSWSTDTQYF
15	TRBV2	CASSESGQGVYGYTF
16	TRBV5-1	CASSSTSGAPYHEQYF
14	TRBV27	CASSLPRGNTEAFF
15	TRBV2	CASRILQGGGEKLFF
13	TRBV29-1	CSVGGIIYNEQFF
15	TRBV3-1	CASGDRGRLTVGAFF
14	TRBV20-1	CSAPWGSSYNEQFF
16	TRBV12-3/TRBV12-4	CASSLGGTDSNQPQHF
16	TRBV7-2	CASSLGAGGVYNEQFF
13	TRBV13	CASLLWGSGELFF
14	TRBV27	CATRMGSGPDTQYF
16	TRBV4-1	CASSQDRGTYNEKLFF
14	TRBV20-1	CSARLASGYNEQFF
15	TRBV10-3	CAISEGASGNNEQFF
15	TRBV30	CAWRSGRAITGELFF
16	TRBV30	CAWSSDVGEGTDTQYF
15	TRBV19	CASRILAGVTGELFF